This T cell receptor beta chain was recovered during a study of T cell changes during pregnancy in multiple sclerosis. TCRdb's copy holds only in-frame clones and misses some; the assay was immunoSEQ multiplex PCR. The sample has roughly 45,000 clones; around 93% are singletons. Germline values: CDR1 MNHEY, CDR2 SMNVEV (reference sequence). V was pared by 4 bases and J by 4 bases, with 5 bases of the junction left unmatched. The CDR3 runs to 14 residues. The rearrangement uses TRBV27 and TRBJ2-7; TRBD1 matches 9 bases. Sequences were derived from CD8+ T cells from peripheral blood mononuclear cells, sampled in the first trimester of pregnancy. The TCR comes from a female donor with multiple sclerosis, enrolled in a pregnancy study. The CDR3 is CASSWTGEGYEQYF. The CDR3 DNA reads TGTGCCAGCAGTTGGACAGGGGAGGGATACGAGCAGTACTTC.